These 8 T cell receptor beta chains originate from one sample sequenced in a study of blood T cell repertoires in COVID-19. The data were produced by immunoSEQ multiplex PCR, yet TCRdb's version contains in-frame clones alone and is incomplete. The profile covers 400,000 to 500,000 clones, with around 87% appearing a single time and less than 2% taken by the ten largest. The source material was PBMCs or T cells enriched from blood (not recorded which). These receptors all stem from a woman aged 40 to 50 who had recovered from COVID-19.

This clone was found a few times. The CDR3 sequence is CASTRTGRPSSYEQYF. CDR3 DNA sequence: TGTGCCAGCACTCGGACAGGGCGCCCCTCCTCCTACGAGCAGTACTTC. V is TRBV2 and J is TRBJ2-7, with 8 bases that match TRBD1. The CDR3 is 16 amino acids. Germline CDR1 is SNHLY and CDR2 is FYNNEI. J lost 0 bases, V lost 7 bases, and 11 bases had no gene match.

The chain carries TRBV7-8 and TRBJ1-2; a weak D match, TRBD1 (5 bases). The V gene's germline CDR1 is SGHVS and CDR2 FQNEAQ. CDR3 length equals 15 residues. Trimming stripped 5 bases from V and 3 bases from J, with 16 bases between. CDR3 residues: CASSPAPGRDYGYTF. CDR3 nucleotides: TGTGCCAGCAGCCCGGCGCCCGGCAGGGACTATGGCTACACCTTC.

The table lists this clone with a count of one. An end of the junction differs from the germline gene, which may be a read error. The J gene is TRBJ1-1, the V gene TRBV2, with TRBD1 matching over 7 bases. The V gene's germline CDR1 is SNHLY and CDR2 FYNNEI. The CDR3 totals 12 residues. The CDR3 region has the DNA TGTGCCAGCAGGGATGAGGGGGCCGGGAGCCACTTT. Protein sequence: CASRDEGAGSHF.

CDR3 nucleotides: TGTGCCAGCAGCTTCACGACAGGGGCGGGAGACACTGAAGCTTTCTTT. Residues: CASSFTTGAGDTEAFF. The rearrangement joins TRBV6-2 or TRBV6-3 to TRBJ1-1; 8 bases are a match to TRBD1. This CDR3 region has 16 residues. Losses at the gene ends were 6 bases for V and 3 bases for J; bases not matched to a gene: 12. Germline V gene data show CDR1 as MNHEY and CDR2 as SVGEGT.

The gene calls are TRBV2 and TRBJ2-1; 8 positions match TRBD2. The germline V gene has CDR1 SNHLY and CDR2 FYNNEI. This CDR3 has 16 residues. Trimming at V came to 2 bases and at J to 7 bases, leaving 10 bases not matched to a gene. CDR3 nucleotide sequence: TGTGCCAGCAGTGAACAGACTAGCGATTTCGGGAATGAGCAGTTCTTC. Its protein product is CASSEQTSDFGNEQFF.

The chain carries TRBV11-2 and TRBJ1-5; no clear D. CDR3 size: 14 residues. Germline CDR1 reads SGHAT; CDR2 reads FQNNGV. Trimming shortened V by 3 bases and J by 4 bases, and 10 bases separated the two germline ends. The CDR3 nucleotides are TGTGCCAGCAGCTTGGGCCCCCATAATCAGCCCCAGCATTTT. Encoded protein: CASSLGPHNQPQHF.

This sequence joins TRBV7-2 and TRBJ2-1, with 14 bases identical to TRBD2. V dropped 2 bases and J dropped 7; count of bases not matched to a gene: 10. The germline CDR1 and CDR2 sequences are SGHTA and FQGNSA. The CDR3 is made up of 18 amino acids. CDR3 DNA: TGTGCCAGCAGCTTAAGCATGAGACTAGCGGGAGGGTTAAATGAGCAGTTCTTC. This codes for CASSLSMRLAGGLNEQFF.

The chain uses TRBV7-9 and TRBJ2-5, with 7 bases lining up with TRBD2. The V gene's germline CDR1 is SEHNR and CDR2 FQNEAQ (reference sequence). The CDR3 is made up of 13 amino acids. J was trimmed by 3 bases and V by 7 bases; bases with no gene match: 5. The CDR3 here is CASTGGLEETQYF. DNA for the CDR3: TGTGCCAGCACGGGAGGCCTAGAAGAGACCCAGTACTTC. The whole variable domain, filled in from reference TRBV7-9 and TRBJ2-5, reads DTGVSQNPRHKITKRGQNVTFRCDPISEHNRLYWYRQTLGQGPEFLTYFQNEAQLEKSRLLSDRFSAERPKGSFSTLEIQRTEQGDSAMYLCASTGGLEETQYFGPGTRLLVL.